This T cell receptor beta chain was recorded in a study of PD-1 blockade in classical Hodgkin lymphoma. Study-wide findings and caveats: TCR diversity in CD4+, not CD8+, cells rose significantly by C4D1.

Sequenced by immunoSEQ multiplex PCR; TCRdb stores in-frame clones only, minus some. Among some 95,000 clones listed, roughly nine tenths were seen once. Each and every patient relapsed after autologous stem cell transplantation, and patients got differing brentuximab vedotin exposure. Trimming stripped 4 bases from V and 5 bases from J, with 12 bases between. The length of the CDR3 is 13 residues. CDR1 SGDLS and CDR2 YYNGEE come from the germline V gene. This clone appeared a few times. Antigen: not known. This TCR derives from a human donor with classical Hodgkin lymphoma. The chain recombines TRBV9 with TRBJ1-2; D remains ambiguous. This sample comprised peripheral blood mononuclear cells (PBMCs), obtained before the second cycle of nivolumab. In DNA form, the CDR3 reads TGTGCCAGCAGCCCGACGACCAATTATGGCTACACCTTC. It codes for CASSPTTNYGYTF.